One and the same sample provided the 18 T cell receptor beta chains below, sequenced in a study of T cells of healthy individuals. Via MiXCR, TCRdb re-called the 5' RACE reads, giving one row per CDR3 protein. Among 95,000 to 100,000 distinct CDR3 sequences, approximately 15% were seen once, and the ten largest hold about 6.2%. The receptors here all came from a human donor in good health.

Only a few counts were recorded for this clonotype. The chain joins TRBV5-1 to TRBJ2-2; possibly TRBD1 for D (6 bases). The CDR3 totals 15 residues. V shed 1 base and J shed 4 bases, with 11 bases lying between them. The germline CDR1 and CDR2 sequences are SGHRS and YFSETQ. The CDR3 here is CASSLWDTATGELFF. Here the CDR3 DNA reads TGCGCCAGCAGCTTGTGGGACACAGCCACCGGGGAGCTGTTTTTT.

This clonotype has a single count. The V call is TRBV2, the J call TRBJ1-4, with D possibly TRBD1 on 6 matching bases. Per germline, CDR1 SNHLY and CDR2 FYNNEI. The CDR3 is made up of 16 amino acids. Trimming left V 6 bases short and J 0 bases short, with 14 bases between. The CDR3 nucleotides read TGTGCCAGCAGCGCGGACAGAGGGGCAACTAATGAAAAACTGTTTTTT. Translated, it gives CASSADRGATNEKLFF. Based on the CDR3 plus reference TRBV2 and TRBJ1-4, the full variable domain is EPEVTQTPSHQVTQMGQEVILRCVPISNHLYFYWYRQILGQKVEFLVSFYNNEISEKSEIFDDQFSVERPDGSNFTLKIRSTKLEDSAMYFCASSADRGATNEKLFFGSGTQLSVL.

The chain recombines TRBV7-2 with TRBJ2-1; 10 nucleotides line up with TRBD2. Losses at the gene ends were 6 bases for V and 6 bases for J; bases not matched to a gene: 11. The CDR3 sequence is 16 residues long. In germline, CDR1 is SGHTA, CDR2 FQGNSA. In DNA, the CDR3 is TGTGCCAGCAGTTCAAGGGGCCTAGCGGGAGTCAATGAGCAGTTCTTC. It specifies CASSSRGLAGVNEQFF. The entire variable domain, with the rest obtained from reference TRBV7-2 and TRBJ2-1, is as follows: GAGVSQSPSNKVTEKGKDVELRCDPISGHTALYWYRQSLGQGLEFLIYFQGNSAPDKSGLPSDRFSAERTGGSVSTLTIQRTQQEDSAVYLCASSSRGLAGVNEQFFGPGTRLTVL.

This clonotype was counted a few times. In nucleotides, the CDR3 is TGTGCCAGCAGCGTAGCGGGGGCGCGCAATGAGCAGTTCTTC. Amino acid sequence: CASSVAGARNEQFF. The rearrangement links TRBV28 to TRBJ2-1; 9 positions agree with TRBD2. V was clipped by 6 bases and J by 6 bases; unmatched bases: 6. The CDR3 runs to 14 residues. CDR1 is MDHEN and CDR2 is SYDVKM in the germline V gene. The full variable domain, in which reference TRBV28 and TRBJ2-1 provide the parts outside the CDR3, is DVKVTQSSRYLVKRTGEKVFLECVQDMDHENMFWYRQDPGLGLRLIYFSYDVKMKEKGDIPEGYSVSREKKERFSLILESASTNQTSMYLCASSVAGARNEQFFGPGTRLTVL.

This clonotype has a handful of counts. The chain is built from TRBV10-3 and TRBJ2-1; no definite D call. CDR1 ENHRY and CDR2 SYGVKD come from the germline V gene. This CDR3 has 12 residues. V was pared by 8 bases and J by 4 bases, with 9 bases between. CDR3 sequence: CAISTNYNEQFF. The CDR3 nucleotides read TGTGCCATCTCGACCAATTACAATGAGCAGTTCTTC.

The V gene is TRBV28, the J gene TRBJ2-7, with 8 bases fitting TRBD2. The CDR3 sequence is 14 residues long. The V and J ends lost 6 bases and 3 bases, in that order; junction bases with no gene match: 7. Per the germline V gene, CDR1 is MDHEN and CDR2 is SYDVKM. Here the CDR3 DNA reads TGTGCCAGCAGGCTAACGGGGGGGAGCTACGAGCAGTACTTC. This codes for CASRLTGGSYEQYF.

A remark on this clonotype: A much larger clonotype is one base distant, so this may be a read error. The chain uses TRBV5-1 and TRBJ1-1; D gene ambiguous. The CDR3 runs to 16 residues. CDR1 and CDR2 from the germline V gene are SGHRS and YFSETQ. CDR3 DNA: TGCGCCGGCAGCGTGGTGGCAGGCCGGCAGAACACTGAAGCTTTCTTT. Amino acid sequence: CAGSVVAGRQNTEAFF.

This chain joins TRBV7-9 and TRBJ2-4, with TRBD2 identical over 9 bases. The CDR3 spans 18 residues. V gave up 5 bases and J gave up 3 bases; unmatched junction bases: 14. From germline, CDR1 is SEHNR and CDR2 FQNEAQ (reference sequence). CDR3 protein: CASSPALLAGVNKNIQYF. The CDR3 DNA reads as TGTGCCAGCAGCCCTGCGCTCTTAGCGGGGGTAAACAAAAACATTCAGTACTTC.

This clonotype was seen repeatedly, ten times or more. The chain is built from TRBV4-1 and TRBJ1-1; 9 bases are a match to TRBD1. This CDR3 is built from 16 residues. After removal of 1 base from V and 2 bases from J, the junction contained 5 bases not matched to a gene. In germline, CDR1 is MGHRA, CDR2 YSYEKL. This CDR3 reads CASSQGRDRANTEAFF. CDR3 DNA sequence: TGCGCCAGCAGCCAAGGTAGGGACAGGGCCAACACTGAAGCTTTCTTT.

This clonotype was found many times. This CDR3 reads CASSQDSGLNSPLHF. In nucleotides, the CDR3 is TGCGCCAGCAGCCAAGATTCAGGGTTGAATTCACCCCTCCACTTT. The V gene is TRBV4-3, the J gene TRBJ1-6, with D possibly being TRBD1 (5 bases). The CDR3 runs 15 residues. V was clipped by 0 bases and J by 7 bases, with 10 bases between them. Looked up from germline, CDR1 is LGHNA and CDR2 is YSLEER.

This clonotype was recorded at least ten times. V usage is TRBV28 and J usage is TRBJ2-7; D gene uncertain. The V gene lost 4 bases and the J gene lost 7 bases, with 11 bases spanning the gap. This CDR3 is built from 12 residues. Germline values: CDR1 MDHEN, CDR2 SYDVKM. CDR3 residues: CASSSGAREQYF. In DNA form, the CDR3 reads TGTGCCAGCAGTTCTGGTGCCCGGGAGCAGTACTTC.

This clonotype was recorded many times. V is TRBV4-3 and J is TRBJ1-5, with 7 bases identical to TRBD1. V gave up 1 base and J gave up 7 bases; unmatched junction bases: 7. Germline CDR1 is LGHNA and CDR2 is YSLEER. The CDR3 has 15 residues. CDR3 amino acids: CASSQARGGRQPQHF. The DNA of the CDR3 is TGCGCCAGCAGCCAAGCCAGGGGGGGGAGGCAGCCCCAGCATTTT.

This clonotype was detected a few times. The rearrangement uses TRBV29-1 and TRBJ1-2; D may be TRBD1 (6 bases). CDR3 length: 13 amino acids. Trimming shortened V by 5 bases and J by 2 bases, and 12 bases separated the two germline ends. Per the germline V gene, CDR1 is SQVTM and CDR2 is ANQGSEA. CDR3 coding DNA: TGCAGCGTTCTAGGGGGGCAGAACTATGGCTACACCTTC. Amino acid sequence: CSVLGGQNYGYTF.

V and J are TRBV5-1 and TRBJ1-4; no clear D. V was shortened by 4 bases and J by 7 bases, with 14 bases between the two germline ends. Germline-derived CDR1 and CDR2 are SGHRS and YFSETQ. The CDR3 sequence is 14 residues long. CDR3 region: CASSLSGSGEKLFF. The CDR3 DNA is TGCGCCAGCAGCCTTTCCGGGTCCGGTGAAAAACTGTTTTTT.

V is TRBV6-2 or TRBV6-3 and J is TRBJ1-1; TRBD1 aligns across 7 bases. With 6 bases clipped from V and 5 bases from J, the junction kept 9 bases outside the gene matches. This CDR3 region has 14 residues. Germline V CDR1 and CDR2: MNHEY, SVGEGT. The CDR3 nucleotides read TGTGCCAGCAGGAGACAGGGACTTGATACTGAAGCTTTCTTT. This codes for CASRRQGLDTEAFF.

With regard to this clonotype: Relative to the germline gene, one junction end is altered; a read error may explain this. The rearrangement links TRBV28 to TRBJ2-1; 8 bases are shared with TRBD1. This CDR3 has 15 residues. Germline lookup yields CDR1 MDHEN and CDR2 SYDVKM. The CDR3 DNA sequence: TGTGCCGGCAGTTTGGAGGACAGGGCCTACAATGAGCAGTTCTTC. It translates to CAGSLEDRAYNEQFF.

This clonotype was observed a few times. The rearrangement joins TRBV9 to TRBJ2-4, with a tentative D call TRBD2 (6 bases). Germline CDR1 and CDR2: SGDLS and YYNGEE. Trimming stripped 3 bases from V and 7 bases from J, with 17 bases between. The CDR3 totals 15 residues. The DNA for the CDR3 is TGTGCCAGCAGCGCTAGAGGAGGGAATGGGAACATTCAGTACTTC. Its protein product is CASSARGGNGNIQYF.

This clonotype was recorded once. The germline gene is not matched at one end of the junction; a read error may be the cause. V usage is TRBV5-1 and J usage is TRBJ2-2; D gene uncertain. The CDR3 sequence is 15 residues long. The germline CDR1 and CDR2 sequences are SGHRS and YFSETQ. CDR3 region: CASSFWDQRTGELFF. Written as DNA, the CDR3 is TGTGCCAGCAGCTTTTGGGATCAGAGGACCGGGGAGCTGTTTTTT.